One sample yielded the 16 T cell receptor beta chains listed below, sequenced in a study of blood T cell repertoires in COVID-19. The assay was immunoSEQ multiplex PCR, and TCRdb's table has in-frame clones only and misses some. The sample consists of about 97,000 clones, 80% to 90% of them appearing once. The sequenced sample was peripheral blood. The receptors derive from a man aged 35-49 years with active or convalescent COVID-19.

The chain joins TRBV6-5 to TRBJ2-5, with a possible D match to TRBD2 (6 bases). Germline assignment: CDR1 MNHEY and CDR2 SVGAGI. This CDR3 comprises 13 residues. V was pared by 8 bases and J by 5 bases, with 15 bases between. This CDR3 is CASSRGLGETQYF. The DNA of the CDR3 is TGTGCCAGCTCCCGGGGGTTGGGGGAGACCCAGTACTTC.

This rearrangement joins TRBV7-9 to TRBJ1-6, with 8 bases lining up with TRBD1. Germline CDR1 reads SEHNR; CDR2 reads FQNEAQ (reference sequence). This CDR3 has 17 amino acids. V trimming: 0 bases; J trimming: 10 bases; junction bases outside the gene matches: 11. CDR3: CASSLAQGAGDRSPLHF. As DNA, the CDR3 is TGTGCCAGCAGCTTAGCGCAGGGGGCCGGAGATAGATCACCCCTCCACTTT.

This sequence joins TRBV6-5 and TRBJ1-6; TRBD1 is a possible D gene (6 bases). V dropped 4 bases and J dropped 14 bases, with 21 bases sitting between them. Germline CDR1 and CDR2: MNHEY and SVGAGI. The length of the CDR3 is 15 residues. The CDR3, as DNA: TGTGCCAGCAGTTCCGTAATCACACAGGGTAGGTCCCTCCACTTT. This translates into CASSSVITQGRSLHF.

The chain employs TRBV5-1 and TRBJ2-7; 7 bases align to TRBD1. Per the germline V gene, CDR1 is SGHRS and CDR2 is YFSETQ. V gave up 2 bases and J gave up 3 bases; unmatched junction bases: 2. This CDR3 region has 13 residues. CDR3 loop: CASSFDRDYEQYF. The CDR3 DNA follows: TGCGCCAGCAGCTTTGACAGGGACTACGAGCAGTACTTC.

The J gene is TRBJ2-3, the V gene TRBV5-1, with 8 bases lining up with TRBD2. The germline CDR1 and CDR2 sequences are SGHRS and YFSETQ. The CDR3 sequence is 19 residues long. The V and J ends lost 1 base and 2 bases, in that order; junction bases with no gene match: 15. CDR3 region: CASSLIQGGGPLITDTQYF. The CDR3 DNA is TGCGCCAGCAGCTTGATCCAAGGCGGGGGGCCCTTAATCACAGATACGCAGTATTTT.

The genes are TRBV5-4 and TRBJ2-7, with TRBD1 matching over 11 bases. Unmatched junction bases numbered 5, after V lost 2 bases and J lost 7 bases. Looked up from germline, CDR1 is SGHNT and CDR2 is YYREEE (reference sequence). This CDR3 has 14 amino acids. CDR3 residues: CASSLGQGAREQYF. In DNA, the CDR3 is TGTGCCAGCAGCTTAGGACAGGGGGCGCGTGAGCAGTACTTC.

V gene TRBV5-1 combines with J gene TRBJ1-1; TRBD1 aligns across 7 bases. The CDR3 is made up of 16 amino acids. After removal of 1 base from V and 2 bases from J, the junction contained 8 bases not matched to a gene. Germline V gene lookup returns CDR1 SGHRS and CDR2 YFSETQ. This chain's CDR3 is CASSLNRGDLNTEAFF. CDR3 DNA: TGCGCCAGCAGCTTGAACAGGGGCGATTTAAACACTGAAGCTTTCTTT.

CDR3 residues: CASSRNVEGLNTGELFF. DNA of the CDR3: TGTGCCAGCAGCCGCAACGTGGAGGGGCTGAACACCGGGGAGCTGTTTTTT. The chain employs TRBV7-8 and TRBJ2-2; D is perhaps TRBD2 (6 bases). Between the trimmed V and J ends, which lost 5 bases and 1 base, there was a span of 17 bases. The CDR3 is 17 amino acids. CDR1 and CDR2 (germline): SGHVS, FQNEAQ.

The genes are TRBV4-1 and TRBJ1-6, with D maybe TRBD1 (5 bases). This CDR3 is built from 16 residues. CDR1 MGHRA and CDR2 YSYEKL come from the germline V gene. The V end lost 0 bases, the J end lost 7 bases, and 13 bases lay between the germline ends. In DNA form, the CDR3 reads TGCGCCAGCAGCCAAGATCCAGGGCGTGGGAATTCACCCCTCCACTTT. Translated: CASSQDPGRGNSPLHF.

The V and J genes are TRBV19 and TRBJ2-5; D possibly corresponds to TRBD1 (5 bases). V lost 5 bases and J lost 5, with 18 bases in between. Germline V gene lookup returns CDR1 LNHDA and CDR2 SQIVND (reference sequence). CDR3 size: 15 residues. The CDR3 DNA reads TGTGCCAGTAGTGATCGACAGTTTACTAAGGAGACCCAGTACTTC. Encoded protein: CASSDRQFTKETQYF.

This clone was recorded only once. This rearrangement joins TRBV7-2 to TRBJ2-2, with unresolved D. CDR1 and CDR2 from the germline V gene are SGHTA and FQGNSA. The CDR3 runs 14 residues. V dropped 2 bases and J dropped 0 bases, with 4 bases sitting between them. This chain's CDR3 is CASSLRANTGELFF. As DNA, the CDR3 is TGTGCCAGCAGCTTACGAGCGAACACCGGGGAGCTGTTTTTT.

Only one count was recorded for this clone. The chain joins TRBV15 to TRBJ1-6, with TRBD1 matching over 8 bases. V gave up 4 bases and J gave up 10 bases; unmatched junction bases: 9. This CDR3 has 15 residues. Germline V lookup: CDR1 LNHNV, CDR2 YYDKDF (reference sequence). The CDR3 sequence: CATSIQAGGGSPLHF. CDR3 coding DNA: TGTGCCACCAGCATACAAGCAGGGGGCGGATCACCCCTCCACTTT. The complete variable domain, with remaining parts taken from reference TRBV15 and TRBJ1-6, reads DAMVIQNPRYQVTQFGKPVTLSCSQTLNHNVMYWYQQKSSQAPKLLFHYYDKDFNNEADTPDNFQSRRPNTSFCFLDIRSPGLGDTAMYLCATSIQAGGGSPLHFGNGTRLTVT.

The V call is TRBV25-1, the J call TRBJ1-1; possible D gene TRBD1, 6 bases. This CDR3 has 14 amino acids. The V end lost 6 bases, the J end lost 1 base, and 12 bases lay between the germline ends. Germline-derived CDR1 and CDR2 are MGHDK and SYGVNS. The CDR3 spells CASRVGGQNTEAFF. In DNA, the CDR3 is TGTGCCAGCAGAGTCGGGGGGCAGAACACTGAAGCTTTCTTT.

The CDR3 loop is CASSGTTSDSPLHF. The CDR3 DNA reads TGTGCCAGCAGCGGCACTACCTCGGATTCACCCCTCCACTTT. V is TRBV9 and J is TRBJ1-6; D uncertain. This CDR3 has 14 residues. Between the trimmed V and J ends, which lost 3 bases and 8 bases, there was a span of 12 bases. The germline V gene encodes CDR1 SGDLS and CDR2 YYNGEE.

The chain employs TRBV6-6 and TRBJ1-5; 8 bases line up with TRBD1. Per germline, CDR1 MNHNY and CDR2 SVGAGI (reference sequence). This CDR3 contains 13 residues. Trimming took 6 bases from V and 6 from J; bases not matched to a gene: 4. The CDR3 DNA sequence: TGTGCCAGCAGCAACAGGGGGATTCAGCCCCAGCATTTT. It encodes CASSNRGIQPQHF.

The genes are TRBV5-6 and TRBJ2-4; 10 nucleotides match TRBD1. V lost 4 bases, J lost 8 bases, and 3 bases stayed unmatched. Germline V CDR1 and CDR2: SGHDT, YYEEEE. The CDR3 spans 13 residues. CDR3 in DNA: TGTGCCAGCAGCACTGGGACAGGGGACATTCAGTACTTC. Translation: CASSTGTGDIQYF.